Reported below is one T cell receptor (beta chain). Its antigen is as yet unknown. The read is 3 residues too short to cover the CDR3 end, so that end is filled in from the germline J gene. This specimen belongs to a study of Tregs in tolerant kidney transplant recipients. Sequencing used immunoSEQ multiplex PCR; TCRdb keeps in-frame clones, though not all of them. This table holds tens of thousands of clones. Mixed chimerism was transient after nonmyeloablative marrow transplants from related graft donors. The CDR3 totals 14 residues. Unmatched junction bases numbered 3, after V lost 9 bases and J lost 2 bases. Germline CDR1 reads SNHLY; CDR2 reads FYNNEI. Overall study findings and caveats: Tregs expanded with activated donor B cells seemed most donor-specific.

The chain carries TRBV2 and TRBJ2-1; 11 positions match TRBD2. The sample in question was CD4+ T cells from blood (PBMCs), obtained 24 months after the transplant. The clonotype comes from a human patient who received a combined kidney and bone marrow transplant. The graft donor may have contributed some T cells. This CDR3 reads CASLTSGTYNEQFF. The sequenced part of the CDR3 DNA is TGTGCCAGTCTGACTAGCGGGACCTACAATGAG.